This TCR beta chain stems from a study of control samples from healthy donors and cancer patients. Repertoires were generated with immunoSEQ multiplex PCR, while TCRdb's copy carries only in-frame clones and drops some. The repertoire holds about 130,000 clones, with around 94% as singletons. The CDR3 totals 13 residues. Trimming took 5 bases from V and 6 from J; bases not matched to a gene: 5. Germline CDR1 and CDR2: MNHEY and SMNVEV (reference sequence). The chain joins TRBV27 to TRBJ1-2, with 8 bases that match TRBD1. Sequenced material: PBMCs. The TCR originated in a man between 60 and 70 years old with colorectal cancer. The CDR3 here is CASSGQGANGYTF. Written as DNA, the CDR3 is TGTGCCAGCAGTGGTCAGGGGGCGAATGGCTACACCTTC.